This passage covers 28 T cell receptor beta chains from one sample sequenced in a study of blood T cells in healthy people across ages (dated by TCRdb to about 2015). Libraries were prepared through 5' RACE. This sample was sequenced with an Illumina HiSeq 2500. A second roughly 6 to 12 cycle PCR used a sample-barcoded 5' primer and a J-beta primer mix. TCRdb reran the public reads through fastp at Q25 and MiXCR, keeping productive beta chains. Each CDR3 protein gets just one entry, which takes the most common genes and DNA from the rows behind it. The sample yields hundreds of thousands of distinct CDR3 sequences; approximately 48% were counted once. Nearly 20% of the sample is in the top ten clones. Input material: blood. These receptors were taken from a man aged 55 to 70 in good health.

The chain is built from TRBV11-3 and TRBJ2-7; D may be TRBD1 or TRBD2 (5 bases each). V dropped 3 bases and J dropped 0 bases, with 12 bases sitting between them. Per germline, CDR1 SGHNT and CDR2 YENEEA. The CDR3 length is 15 residues. CDR3 nucleotide sequence: TGTGCCAGCAGCTTTGGGACGCAATACTCCTACGAGCAGTACTTC. Encoded protein: CASSFGTQYSYEQYF.

This clonotype is a singleton in its sample. J is TRBJ1-4 and V is TRBV20-1, with D unclear. The germline gives CDR1 DFQATT, CDR2 SNEGSKA (reference sequence). Trimming removed 1 base from V and 4 bases from J, with 7 bases in between. CDR3 length: 13 residues. The CDR3 loop reads CSARVASNEKLFF. The CDR3 DNA follows: TGCAGTGCTAGAGTAGCCAGTAATGAAAAACTGTTTTTT.

The CDR3 protein is CASSPVGDRDLYGYTF. The CDR3 region has the DNA TGTGCCAGCAGCCCGGTAGGGGACAGGGACCTCTATGGCTACACCTTC. The V and J genes are TRBV7-2 and TRBJ1-2; 9 bases line up with TRBD1. The ends lost 5 bases at V and 4 bases at J; junction bases unmatched: 11. Looked up from germline, CDR1 is SGHTA and CDR2 is FQGNSA. CDR3 size: 16 residues.

This clonotype was recorded a few times. The chain recombines TRBV13 with TRBJ1-2; D perhaps matches TRBD1 (5 bases). Trimming took off 5 bases at V and 7 bases at J, with 14 bases between the two ends. Germline assignment: CDR1 PRHDT and CDR2 FYEKMQ (reference sequence). The CDR3 loop spans 13 amino acids. The CDR3 nucleotides are TGTGCCAGCAGCCCTGGGGGGGGGATTGGCTACACCTTC. Translating it yields CASSPGGGIGYTF.

The chain employs TRBV7-9 and TRBJ1-1, with 7 bases lining up with TRBD1. Trimming at V came to 5 bases and at J to 8 bases, leaving 14 bases not matched to a gene. CDR1 SEHNR and CDR2 FQNEAQ come from the germline V gene (reference sequence). The CDR3 loop spans 15 amino acids. CDR3 sequence reads: CASSRLKQGHEEAFF. Written as DNA, the CDR3 is TGTGCCAGCAGCCGGCTTAAACAGGGGCACGAAGAAGCTTTCTTT.

This clonotype was detected a few times. The chain has TRBV6-1 and TRBJ2-7; D unresolved. The length of the CDR3 is 16 residues. Trimming took 2 bases from V and 1 from J, leaving 15 bases between them. Per germline, CDR1 MNHNS and CDR2 SASEGT. For the CDR3, the DNA is TGTGCCAGCAGTGAATTACCCCATGGGCCATCCTACGAGCAGTACTTC. It encodes CASSELPHGPSYEQYF.

This clonotype was found many times. This sequence joins TRBV20-1 and TRBJ2-1, with 13 positions matching TRBD2. CDR1 is DFQATT, CDR2 SNEGSKA, per germline (reference sequence). J gave up 9 bases and V 6 bases, and 8 bases lay outside the gene matches. The CDR3 runs 14 residues. CDR3 amino acids: CSAGRTSGGTEQFF. The CDR3 nucleotides are TGCAGTGCGGGTAGGACTAGCGGGGGAACTGAGCAGTTCTTC.

The rearrangement joins TRBV5-6 to TRBJ2-5; 11 bases align to TRBD1. J lost 5 bases, V lost 4 bases, and 10 bases had no gene match. The CDR3 spans 16 residues. The germline V gene has CDR1 SGHDT and CDR2 YYEEEE. The CDR3 DNA sequence: TGTGCCAGCAGCCTAGGACAGGGGGCTGTTATTGAGACCCAGTACTTC. The encoded protein is CASSLGQGAVIETQYF.

V and J are TRBV6-2 or TRBV6-3 and TRBJ2-3; the match to TRBD2 covers 10 bases. The CDR3 totals 18 residues. Trimming took 0 bases from V and 2 from J; bases not matched to a gene: 8. CDR1 is MNHEY, CDR2 SVGEGT, per germline. DNA of the CDR3: TGTGCCAGCAGTTACTCGACGCTAGCGGGGGATTTCACAGATACGCAGTATTTT. This codes for CASSYSTLAGDFTDTQYF.

A note on this clonotype: Sequence at one end of the junction differs from germline and may be a read error. The chain combines TRBV12-3 or TRBV12-4 with TRBJ1-3; D unresolved. The CDR3 spans 12 residues. The CDR3 DNA is TGTGCCGGCAGTCCGAATGGAAACACCATATATTTT. This sequence encodes CAGSPNGNTIYF.

The chain couples TRBV5-1 to TRBJ1-2; TRBD1 aligns across 7 bases. Germline V CDR1 and CDR2: SGHRS, YFSETQ. The J segment lost 9 bases and the V segment lost 2 bases, leaving 7 bases of the junction unmatched. There are 13 residues in the CDR3. DNA for the CDR3: TGCGCCAGCAGCTTCCGGGACAGAGCCAGCTACACCTTC. Residues: CASSFRDRASYTF.

This clonotype was observed a handful of times. V and J are TRBV5-1 and TRBJ2-6; D remains unclear. CDR3 length equals 12 residues. The ends were cut back, 4 bases at V and 11 bases at J, with 10 bases in the middle. From germline, CDR1 is SGHRS and CDR2 YFSETQ. The CDR3 nucleotides are TGCGCCAGCAGCCCCATGGGCGACGTCCTGACTTTC. It encodes CASSPMGDVLTF.

The chain employs TRBV23-1 and TRBJ1-5; D is possibly TRBD1 (5 bases). TRBV23-1 is assigned to the ORF class and has an uncertain function. V lost 5 bases and J 7 bases, leaving 9 bases between the germline ends. The CDR3 has 12 amino acids. In DNA, the CDR3 is TGCGCCAGCAGTGGGGGGTTACAGCCCCAGCATTTT. Protein sequence: CASSGGLQPQHF.

This clonotype was seen a few times. The rearrangement links TRBV29-1 to TRBJ2-3; 13 nucleotides align to TRBD2. There are 17 residues in the CDR3. Looked up from germline, CDR1 is SQVTM and CDR2 is ANQGSEA. Trimming removed 1 base from V and 1 base from J; junction bases left unmatched: 5. CDR3 protein: CSVEGLAGGHRTDTQYF. The CDR3 DNA is TGCAGCGTTGAAGGACTAGCGGGGGGCCATCGCACAGATACGCAGTATTTT.

This clonotype has ten or more counts. The chain couples TRBV15 to TRBJ2-3; D gene ambiguous. The CDR3 runs 13 residues. The germline V gene encodes CDR1 LNHNV and CDR2 YYDKDF (reference sequence). V was shortened by 3 bases and J by 6 bases, with 10 bases between the two germline ends. CDR3 sequence reads: CATSRDLRDTQYF. The CDR3 DNA is TGTGCCACCAGCAGGGACCTGAGGGATACGCAGTATTTT.

This clonotype turned up a few times. The J gene is TRBJ2-5, the V gene TRBV4-3; 7 bases line up with TRBD1. J was trimmed by 11 bases and V by 0 bases; bases with no gene match: 9. This CDR3 is built from 14 residues. Germline V gene lookup returns CDR1 LGHNA and CDR2 YSLEER. In DNA, the CDR3 is TGCGCCAGCAGCCAAGAGGACAGGTGGGGGAAGCAGTACTTC. The encoded protein is CASSQEDRWGKQYF.

The chain uses TRBV29-1 and TRBJ2-1; TRBD1 agrees at 11 bases. V lost 8 bases to trimming and J lost 7 bases; unmatched junction nucleotides: 10. The CDR3 contains 14 residues. CDR1 and CDR2 from the germline V gene are SQVTM and ANQGSEA. CDR3 DNA sequence: TGCAGCCACGGGACAGGGGGAATTGGGAATGAGCAGTTCTTC. Residues: CSHGTGGIGNEQFF.

The genes are TRBV4-3 and TRBJ2-2; D might be TRBD2 (5 bases). Germline assignment: CDR1 LGHNA and CDR2 YSLEER. Between the trimmed V and J ends, which lost 0 bases and 6 bases, there was a span of 11 bases. There are 15 residues in the CDR3. CDR3 amino acids: CASSQDEGIAGELFF. DNA for the CDR3: TGCGCCAGCAGCCAAGATGAGGGTATAGCCGGGGAGCTGTTTTTT.

There are many counts of this clonotype. This chain connects TRBV12-5 to TRBJ2-5; D might be TRBD2 (5 bases). Trimming shortened V by 4 bases and J by 0 bases, and 12 bases separated the two germline ends. Germline V CDR1 and CDR2: LGHNT, FRNRAP. The CDR3 spans 15 residues. Written as DNA, the CDR3 is TGTGCTAGTGGTTCCGAGGGATTGTACCAAGAGACCCAGTACTTC. This codes for CASGSEGLYQETQYF.

Only one count was recorded for this clonotype. The V gene is TRBV19, the J gene TRBJ2-2; D is perhaps TRBD2 (5 bases). This CDR3 contains 14 residues. Germline values: CDR1 LNHDA, CDR2 SQIVND (reference sequence). The germline V and J ends were trimmed by 6 bases and 4 bases, with 12 bases remaining between them. CDR3 region: CASRTGSGTGELFF. In DNA form, the CDR3 reads TGTGCCAGTAGGACGGGGTCGGGCACCGGGGAGCTGTTTTTT.

The chain's CDR3 is CSARAGAYNEQFF. The CDR3 region has the DNA TGCAGTGCTAGGGCGGGAGCTTACAATGAGCAGTTCTTC. The chain recombines TRBV20-1 with TRBJ2-1; 7 bases match TRBD2. This CDR3 region has 13 residues. Losses at the gene ends were 3 bases for V and 4 bases for J; bases not matched to a gene: 3. CDR1 is DFQATT, CDR2 SNEGSKA, per germline (reference sequence).

This clonotype was picked up many times. This chain joins TRBV6-6 and TRBJ2-7, with D perhaps TRBD2 (5 bases). Trimming shortened V by 10 bases and J by 0 bases, and 13 bases separated the two germline ends. This CDR3 has 13 residues. Germline assignment: CDR1 MNHNY and CDR2 SVGAGI (reference sequence). CDR3 DNA sequence: TGTGCCACCCGGACGGACTCCTCCTACGAGCAGTACTTC. As protein: CATRTDSSYEQYF.

The chain combines TRBV20-1 with TRBJ2-1; the D gene could be TRBD1 or TRBD2 (6 bases each). CDR3 length equals 15 residues. Germline-derived CDR1 and CDR2 are DFQATT and SNEGSKA (reference sequence). V lost 3 bases and J 1 base, leaving 13 bases between the germline ends. CDR3 coding DNA: TGCAGTGCTAGTAGGGGGGCTCGGTCCTACAATGAGCAGTTCTTC. Translating it yields CSASRGARSYNEQFF.

This clonotype was picked up a small number of times. The chain has TRBV27 and TRBJ1-2; D unclear. This CDR3 has 13 residues. Germline CDR1 is MNHEY and CDR2 is SMNVEV (reference sequence). Trimming took 4 bases from V and 2 from J, leaving 8 bases between them. This CDR3 is CASSSLMNYGYTF. DNA for the CDR3: TGTGCCAGCAGTTCTTTGATGAACTATGGCTACACCTTC.

The chain links TRBV12-3 or TRBV12-4 to TRBJ2-1, with D tentatively TRBD1 (6 bases). This CDR3 comprises 14 residues. Trimming shortened V by 7 bases and J by 1 base, and 11 bases separated the two germline ends. CDR3 nucleotide sequence: TGTGCCAGCACCCTAAGGGGGTCCTACAATGAGCAGTTCTTC. This sequence encodes CASTLRGSYNEQFF.

This clonotype showed up many times. The chain employs TRBV7-2 and TRBJ2-7; D might be TRBD1 (5 bases). The CDR3 contains 13 residues. Germline loops: CDR1 SGHTA, CDR2 FQGNSA. Trimming took 1 base from V and 9 from J, leaving 13 bases between them. The CDR3 region is CASSLVSRDGQYF. The CDR3, as DNA: TGTGCCAGCAGCTTAGTTTCCAGGGATGGGCAGTACTTC.

This clonotype was counted between two and nine times. The chain uses TRBV7-2 and TRBJ1-5; possibly TRBD1 for D (5 bases). The V gene lost 5 bases and the J gene lost 3 bases, with 11 bases spanning the gap. CDR3 length equals 14 residues. Germline V gene lookup returns CDR1 SGHTA and CDR2 FQGNSA. Written as DNA, the CDR3 is TGTGCCAGCAGCGCTGCAGGGTCCAATCAGCCCCAGCATTTT. Translating gives CASSAAGSNQPQHF. The full variable domain, rest sourced from reference TRBV7-2 and TRBJ1-5, is GAGVSQSPSNKVTEKGKDVELRCDPISGHTALYWYRQSLGQGLEFLIYFQGNSAPDKSGLPSDRFSAERTGGSVSTLTIQRTQQEDSAVYLCASSAAGSNQPQHFGDGTRLSIL.

The J gene is TRBJ1-5, the V gene TRBV6-2 or TRBV6-3; perhaps TRBD1 as D (5 bases). From germline, CDR1 is MNHEY and CDR2 SVGEGT. CDR3 length: 13 amino acids. V dropped 6 bases and J dropped 5 bases, with 11 bases sitting between them. CDR3 residues: CASRVAGHQPQHF. For the CDR3, the DNA is TGTGCCAGCAGGGTCGCAGGGCATCAGCCCCAGCATTTT.